This T cell receptor beta chain appears in the sequencing data of a study of blood T cells in healthy people across ages. The CDR3 extends over 17 amino acids. A second PCR of about 6 to 11 cycles used a sample-barcoded 5' primer and a J-beta primer mix. TCRdb reprocessed the 5' RACE reads with MiXCR, giving one entry per CDR3 protein. The table lists more than 1.4 million distinct CDR3 sequences, about 40% of them singletons. This chain links TRBV21-1 with TRBJ2-7; the table's D call, TRBD1, was not checked against the DNA. TRBV21-1 is recorded as a pseudogene. Input material: blood. This sequence was found in a woman under 30 in good health. The CDR3 bases are TGTGCCAGCAGTCTTCCCACTCCCAGGACGAATTCCTACGAGCAGTACTTC. Protein sequence: CASSLPTPRTNSYEQYF.